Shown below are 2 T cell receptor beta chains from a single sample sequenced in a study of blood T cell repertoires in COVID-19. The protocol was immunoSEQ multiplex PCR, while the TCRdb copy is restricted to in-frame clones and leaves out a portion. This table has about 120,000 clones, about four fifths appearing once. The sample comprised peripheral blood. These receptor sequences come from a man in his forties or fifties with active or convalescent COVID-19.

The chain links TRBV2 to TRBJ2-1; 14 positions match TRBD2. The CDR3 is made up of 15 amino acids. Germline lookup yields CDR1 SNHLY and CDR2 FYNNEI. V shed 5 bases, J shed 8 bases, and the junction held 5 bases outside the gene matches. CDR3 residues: CASSLTSGGADEQFF. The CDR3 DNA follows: TGTGCCAGCAGTTTGACTAGCGGGGGGGCCGATGAGCAGTTCTTC.

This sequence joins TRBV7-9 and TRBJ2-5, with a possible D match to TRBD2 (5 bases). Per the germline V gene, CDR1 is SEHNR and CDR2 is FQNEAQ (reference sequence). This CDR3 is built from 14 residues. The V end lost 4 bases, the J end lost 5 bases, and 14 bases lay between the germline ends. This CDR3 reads CASSSYRGYETQYF. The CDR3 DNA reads TGTGCCAGCAGCTCCTACCGCGGGTACGAGACCCAGTACTTC.